The rows below give T cell receptor beta chains drawn from one sample of a study of blood T cells in healthy people across ages. MiXCR, applied by TCRdb to the 5' RACE reads, yields one record per CDR3 protein. The sample lists 1.5 million to 2 million distinct CDR3 sequences, roughly 28% seen once, with roughly 8% in the top ten. The sequencing input was blood. The receptors originated from a woman in her twenties or thirties in good health. Both conserved end residues are part of each CDR3. The D gene is left open where the match is weak. Rows give clone size only sometimes, using once, few, many, or a class for an expanded clone.

J gene: TRBJ2-1; V gene: TRBV5-5; clone size: many; D gene: TRBD2; CDR3 protein: CASSPGTSGSSYNEQFF; CDR3 DNA: TGTGCCAGCAGCCCCGGGACTAGCGGAAGCTCCTACAATGAGCAGTTCTTC
J gene: TRBJ2-4; V gene: TRBV9; clone size: .; D gene: .; CDR3 protein: CASSVSDRSREQYF; CDR3 DNA: TGTGCCAGCAGCGTATCCGACAGATCTCGGGAGCAGTACTTC
J gene: TRBJ1-2; V gene: TRBV27; clone size: many; D gene: TRBD1; CDR3 protein: CASGTGRGGYTF; CDR3 DNA: TGTGCCAGCGGGACAGGGAGGGGAGGCTACACCTTC
J gene: TRBJ2-1; V gene: TRBV29-1; clone size: many; D gene: TRBD2; CDR3 protein: CSVDLAGGRYNEQFF; CDR3 DNA: TGCAGCGTTGATCTAGCGGGGGGGCGGTACAATGAGCAGTTCTTC
J gene: TRBJ1-5; V gene: TRBV28; clone size: .; D gene: TRBD1; CDR3 protein: CASSGGTGNPQHF; CDR3 DNA: TGTGCCAGCAGCGGCGGGACAGGGAATCCCCAGCATTTT
J gene: TRBJ1-1; V gene: TRBV20-1; clone size: .; D gene: .; CDR3 protein: CSASDLWFAEAFF; CDR3 DNA: TGCAGTGCTAGCGATTTGTGGTTTGCTGAAGCTTTCTTT
J gene: TRBJ2-1; V gene: TRBV29-1; clone size: .; D gene: .; CDR3 protein: CSVDSSTYNEQFF; CDR3 DNA: TGCAGCGTTGATAGTTCTACCTACAATGAGCAGTTCTTC
J gene: TRBJ1-4; V gene: TRBV3-1; clone size: few; D gene: .; CDR3 protein: CASSQGFGLTEKLFF; CDR3 DNA: TGTGCCAGCAGCCAGGGTTTTGGCCTCACCGAAAAACTGTTTTTT
J gene: TRBJ2-5; V gene: TRBV5-1; clone size: few; D gene: .; CDR3 protein: CASSRTAIRETQYF; CDR3 DNA: TGCGCCAGCAGCCGGACGGCGATCCGGGAGACCCAGTACTTC
J gene: TRBJ2-7; V gene: TRBV21-1; clone size: many; D gene: .; CDR3 protein: CASSKVKTGAYEQYF; CDR3 DNA: TGTGCCAGCAGCAAAGTTAAAACTGGAGCCTACGAGCAGTACTTC
J gene: TRBJ2-2; V gene: TRBV12-3/TRBV12-4; clone size: few; D gene: TRBD1; CDR3 protein: CASTSLDRGRELFF; CDR3 DNA: TGTGCCAGCACTTCCCTTGACAGGGGCCGGGAGCTGTTTTTT
J gene: TRBJ2-2; V gene: TRBV29-1; clone size: .; D gene: TRBD1; CDR3 protein: CSVLRDRAGELFF; CDR3 DNA: TGCAGCGTCCTACGCGACAGGGCCGGGGAGCTGTTTTTT
J gene: TRBJ1-1; V gene: TRBV9; clone size: few; D gene: TRBD1; CDR3 protein: CASSASGTVNTEAFF; CDR3 DNA: TGTGCCAGCAGCGCCTCCGGGACAGTGAACACTGAAGCTTTCTTT
J gene: TRBJ1-5; V gene: TRBV12-3/TRBV12-4; clone size: .; D gene: .; CDR3 protein: CASSPVNGDQPQHF; CDR3 DNA: TGTGCCAGCAGTCCAGTCAACGGGGATCAGCCCCAGCATTTT
J gene: TRBJ2-7; V gene: TRBV11-3; clone size: many; D gene: .; CDR3 protein: CASSLDGNRHGEQYF; CDR3 DNA: TGTGCCAGCAGCTTGGACGGAAACCGCCATGGGGAGCAGTACTTC
J gene: TRBJ2-3; V gene: TRBV2; clone size: .; D gene: TRBD2; CDR3 protein: CASLAGRTDTQYF; CDR3 DNA: TGTGCCAGCCTAGCGGGCCGCACAGATACGCAGTATTTT
J gene: TRBJ2-4; V gene: TRBV2; clone size: .; D gene: TRBD1; CDR3 protein: CASSGDRGRTYF; CDR3 DNA: TGTGCCAGCAGCGGGGACAGGGGCCGTACGTACTTC
J gene: TRBJ1-2; V gene: TRBV4-1; clone size: few; D gene: .; CDR3 protein: CASSQVNRAANYGYTF; CDR3 DNA: TGCGCCAGCAGCCAAGTCAACAGGGCGGCTAACTATGGCTACACCTTC
J gene: TRBJ2-1; V gene: TRBV25-1; clone size: .; D gene: TRBD2; CDR3 protein: CASSELRGGRADEQFF; CDR3 DNA: TGTGCCAGCAGTGAACTTCGTGGCGGGAGGGCCGATGAGCAGTTCTTC
J gene: TRBJ2-3; V gene: TRBV7-2; clone size: many; D gene: TRBD2; CDR3 protein: CASSLRTTPGGTQYF; CDR3 DNA: TGTGCCAGCAGCCTCAGGACCACCCCCGGGGGGACGCAGTATTTT
J gene: TRBJ1-2; V gene: TRBV5-1; clone size: .; D gene: TRBD1; CDR3 protein: CASSLIVPGQGKGYTF; CDR3 DNA: TGCGCCAGCAGCTTGATCGTACCGGGACAGGGGAAAGGCTACACCTTC
J gene: TRBJ2-7; V gene: TRBV12-3/TRBV12-4; clone size: few; D gene: .; CDR3 protein: CTSSLTDGHYEQYF; CDR3 DNA: TGTACCAGCAGTCTCACGGACGGCCACTACGAGCAGTACTTC
J gene: TRBJ2-1; V gene: TRBV5-5; clone size: .; D gene: TRBD2; CDR3 protein: CASSPSGGRGGNEQFF; CDR3 DNA: TGTGCCAGTAGCCCCTCGGGCGGGAGGGGAGGGAATGAGCAGTTCTTC
J gene: TRBJ2-4; V gene: TRBV7-9; clone size: .; D gene: TRBD2; CDR3 protein: CASSIYSGGAGEQYF; CDR3 DNA: TGTGCCAGCAGCATATACTCCGGGGGGGCCGGTGAGCAGTACTTC
J gene: TRBJ2-7; V gene: TRBV4-3; clone size: many; D gene: TRBD1; CDR3 protein: CASSQHRGISYEQYF; CDR3 DNA: TGCGCCAGCAGCCAACACAGGGGCATCTCGTACGAGCAGTACTTC
J gene: TRBJ2-4; V gene: TRBV20-1; clone size: .; D gene: .; CDR3 protein: CGASHVACGRNIQYF; CDR3 DNA: TGCGGTGCTTCCCACGTGGCTTGCGGTCGTAACATTCAGTACTTC
J gene: TRBJ2-7; V gene: TRBV7-2; clone size: .; D gene: TRBD2; CDR3 protein: CASSSSGAGNLYEQYF; CDR3 DNA: TGTGCCAGCAGCTCCAGCGGGGCTGGCAACCTCTACGAGCAGTACTTC
J gene: TRBJ2-1; V gene: TRBV29-1; clone size: .; D gene: TRBD2; CDR3 protein: CSAEGLAVNNEQFF; CDR3 DNA: TGCAGCGCCGAGGGACTAGCGGTAAACAATGAGCAGTTCTTC
J gene: TRBJ2-2; V gene: TRBV14; clone size: .; D gene: TRBD2; CDR3 protein: CASSQASTSGGTTGELFF; CDR3 DNA: TGTGCCAGCAGCCAAGCCTCGACTAGCGGGGGGACCACCGGGGAGCTGTTTTTT
J gene: TRBJ2-3; V gene: TRBV29-1; clone size: few; D gene: .; CDR3 protein: CSVDIADTQYF; CDR3 DNA: TGCAGCGTTGATATAGCAGATACGCAGTATTTT
J gene: TRBJ2-3; V gene: TRBV5-1; clone size: .; D gene: .; CDR3 protein: CASSLASRPGTDTQYF; CDR3 DNA: TGCGCCAGCAGCTTGGCCAGTAGGCCGGGCACAGATACGCAGTATTTT
J gene: TRBJ1-2; V gene: TRBV7-2; clone size: .; D gene: .; CDR3 protein: CVSSSGVGVNHYGYTF; CDR3 DNA: TGTGTCAGCAGCTCAGGAGTCGGCGTCAACCACTATGGCTACACCTTC
J gene: TRBJ1-2; V gene: TRBV12-3/TRBV12-4; clone size: many; D gene: .; CDR3 protein: CASSRWAGYTF; CDR3 DNA: TGTGCCAGCAGCCGTTGGGCTGGCTACACCTTC
J gene: TRBJ2-1; V gene: TRBV19; clone size: .; D gene: .; CDR3 protein: CASSIAGEEWDEQFF; CDR3 DNA: TGTGCCAGTAGTATAGCCGGTGAAGAGTGGGATGAGCAGTTCTTC